This TCR beta chain was profiled in a study of T cells in Graves' hyperthyroidism and ophthalmopathy. Findings of the study overall: Blood also held most thyroid clonotypes expanded beyond 0.001.

Researchers took RNA transcripts and amplified the TCR beta CDR3 regions from them. In the first-round RT-PCR of the TCR CDR3, the HTBI primer set was used. A single record per CDR3 protein comes from TCRdb applying MiXCR to the multiplex PCR reads. The profile covers 620,000 or so distinct CDR3 sequences, with roughly 15% appearing a single time and around an eighth taken by the ten largest. Trimming pared 0 bases from V and 0 bases from J, leaving 9 bases between. The CDR3 length is 16 residues. Germline CDR1 is MNHEY and CDR2 is SVGAGI. This clonotype was picked up a small number of times. What it recognizes is unknown.

V gene TRBV6-5 combines with J gene TRBJ1-3; no clear D gene. The TCR originated in a woman aged 45-60 years with Graves' ophthalmopathy. Sequenced material: blood. CDR3 nucleotide sequence: TGTGCCAGCAGTTACTCGAGGCCGAGCTCTGGAAACACCATATATTTT. Amino acid sequence: CASSYSRPSSGNTIYF.